This passage covers 10 T cell receptor beta chains from one sample sequenced in a study of blood T cells in healthy people across ages. Next came a second PCR, run for about 6 to 12 cycles, which used a sample-barcoded 5' primer along with a J-beta primer mix. TCRdb analysed the 5' RACE reads with MiXCR anew, one entry per CDR3 protein. The table shows hundreds of thousands of distinct CDR3 sequences, with about 30% occurring only once. Sequencing was performed on blood. These receptors were taken from an elderly woman in good health.

The V call is TRBV11-2, the J call TRBJ2-5, with TRBD2 as a possible D gene (5 bases). V lost 1 base and J lost 5, with 11 bases in between. Germline CDR1 is SGHAT and CDR2 is FQNNGV. This CDR3 spans 14 amino acids. This CDR3 reads CASSLVATQETQYF. The CDR3 nucleotides are TGTGCCAGCAGCTTAGTAGCGACACAGGAGACCCAGTACTTC.

This clonotype has only a few counts. Just one base apart from a much larger clone, this may be a read error. This sequence joins TRBV15 and TRBJ2-6; D ambiguous. The CDR3 consists of 17 residues. Germline values: CDR1 LNHNV, CDR2 YYDKDF (reference sequence). With 1 base removed from V and 0 bases from J, the gap between germline ends came to 10 bases. The chain's CDR3 is CATSRGDRGSGANVLTF. The CDR3 bases are TGTGCCACCAGCAGAGGTGACCGCGGCTCTGGGGCCAACGTCCTGACTTTC.

This chain connects TRBV20-1 to TRBJ2-3; D is unresolved. With 6 bases removed from V and 1 base from J, the gap between germline ends came to 11 bases. Germline CDR1 and CDR2: DFQATT and SNEGSKA (reference sequence). There are 13 residues in the CDR3. In nucleotides, the CDR3 is TGCAGTGCACCATGGGGTGGCACAGATACGCAGTATTTT. This translates into CSAPWGGTDTQYF.

In its sample, this clonotype was seen many times. This chain connects TRBV6-6 to TRBJ2-7, with D perhaps matching TRBD1 (5 bases). The CDR3 has 15 residues. Trimming shortened V by 2 bases and J by 3 bases, and 14 bases separated the two germline ends. Germline V gene data show CDR1 as MNHNY and CDR2 as SVGAGI (reference sequence). CDR3: CASSYPGLDNYEQYF. CDR3 DNA sequence: TGTGCCAGCAGTTACCCGGGTTTGGACAACTACGAGCAGTACTTC.

This clonotype was observed many times. The rearrangement links TRBV15 to TRBJ2-7, with a tentative D call TRBD2 (5 bases). V lost 0 bases, J lost 1 base, and 7 bases lay in between. This CDR3 is 14 amino acids long. Germline V gene sequence: CDR1 LNHNV, CDR2 YYDKDF (reference sequence). The CDR3 DNA follows: TGTGCCACCAGCAGAGATCGAGGGTCCTACGAGCAGTACTTC. Encoded protein: CATSRDRGSYEQYF.

This clonotype was counted many times. The chain recombines TRBV2 with TRBJ2-5, with a weak D call TRBD1 (7 bases). V gave up 6 bases and J gave up 5 bases, with 16 bases separating them. The CDR3 is 14 residues long. Germline assignment: CDR1 SNHLY and CDR2 FYNNEI. CDR3 sequence: CASREGAFGETQYF. In nucleotides, the CDR3 is TGTGCCAGCAGGGAGGGGGCGTTCGGGGAGACCCAGTACTTC.

The chain joins TRBV3-1 to TRBJ1-1, with D uncertain. The V gene lost 6 bases and the J gene lost 1 base, with 9 bases spanning the gap. The CDR3 sequence is 13 residues long. CDR1 is LGHDT and CDR2 is YNNKEL in the germline V gene (reference sequence). In DNA, the CDR3 is TGTGCCAGCAGAGCTACTTCGAACACTGAAGCTTTCTTT. Encoded protein: CASRATSNTEAFF.

There are a few counts of this clonotype. The J gene is TRBJ2-3, the V gene TRBV3-1, with TRBD2 matching 8 bases. Per germline, CDR1 LGHDT and CDR2 YNNKEL (reference sequence). V was pared by 7 bases and J by 3 bases, with 6 bases of the junction left unmatched. CDR3 size: 14 residues. The CDR3 sequence: CASKRGGPTDTQYF. The DNA for the CDR3 is TGTGCCAGCAAACGGGGGGGCCCGACAGATACGCAGTATTTT.

In its sample, this clonotype was seen a few times. V and J are TRBV4-2 and TRBJ1-1; maybe TRBD1 (5 bases). This CDR3 spans 13 amino acids. Germline assignment: CDR1 LGHNA and CDR2 YNFKEQ. V was clipped by 0 bases and J by 7 bases, with 9 bases between them. The CDR3: CASSQDTQGEAFF. In DNA, the CDR3 is TGTGCCAGCAGCCAAGATACCCAGGGTGAAGCTTTCTTT.

This clonotype was detected ten times or more. This CDR3 reads CASRVTENTEAFF. The CDR3 DNA reads as TGTGCCAGCAGGGTGACAGAGAACACTGAAGCTTTCTTT. The gene calls are TRBV6-5 and TRBJ1-1; perhaps TRBD1 as D (5 bases). This CDR3 contains 13 residues. Germline CDR1 reads MNHEY; CDR2 reads SVGAGI. Between the trimmed V and J ends, which lost 6 bases and 1 base, there was a span of 9 bases.